This paragraph covers one TCR beta chain sequence. Its antigen is still unknown. The record originates from a study of response to subunit inactivated influenza vaccine. TCRdb ran MiXCR on the RT-PCR reads and lists one entry per CDR3 protein. The sample gives 550,000 to 600,000 distinct CDR3 sequences, approximately 12% of which show up once; more than 8.5% is in the top ten. V was clipped by 7 bases and J by 2 bases; unmatched bases: 10. This CDR3 has 17 residues. The germline gives CDR1 LNHDA, CDR2 SQIVND (reference sequence). Study-wide findings and caveats: Seasonal influenza vaccination, on each occasion, was suggested by the authors to recruit few new T cells.

This TCR came from a man aged 50 or older who received an inactivated influenza vaccine. The sample was PBMCs from blood, taken on the day of vaccination. The V call is TRBV19, the J call TRBJ1-5; TRBD1 aligns across 11 bases. The CDR3 loop is CASTADRGRVGNQPQHF. CDR3 in DNA: TGTGCCAGTACCGCGGACAGGGGGCGGGTCGGCAATCAGCCCCAGCATTTT.